The subject of this entry is one T cell receptor beta chain. The CDR3 contains 13 residues. V lost 2 bases to trimming and J lost 7 bases, with 11 bases between them. CDR1 is SGHDN, CDR2 FVKESK, per germline. This specimen comes from a study of blood T cell repertoires in COVID-19. For the study at large: Acute and convalescent COVID-19 samples came from the United States, Italy and Spain. The cDNA or gDNA used as material had been derived from T cells, B-cell-depleted T cells, or PBMCs.

A Seattle source enrolled patients during active infection and followed them longitudinally. Only in-frame clones appear in the TCRdb table, and some are missing; sequencing was by immunoSEQ multiplex PCR. This table has 350,000 to 500,000 clones, 70% to 90% appearing once. Sequenced: peripheral blood. The TCR was taken from a young man with COVID-19, enrolled during active disease. This sequence joins TRBV14 and TRBJ1-2, with D perhaps matching TRBD1 (6 bases). The CDR3 loop reads CASSQTGFGGYTF. The CDR3 DNA follows: TGTGCCAGCAGCCAAACAGGGTTTGGTGGCTACACCTTC.